Given below is one T cell receptor (beta chain) in context. The treatment was: around 19 received Ad26.COV2.S at low or high dose, single or two shots; roughly five received placebo; per-sample allocation not given. Sampling took place 63 days after the first vaccine or placebo injection. This sample is drawn from a study of Ad26.COV2.S vaccination and SARS-CoV-2 variants. Germline V gene data show CDR1 as ENHRY and CDR2 as SYGVKD. The CDR3 is made up of 13 amino acids. J lost 8 bases, V lost 7 bases, and 8 bases had no gene match. Only in-frame clones appear in the TCRdb table, and some are missing; sequencing was by immunoSEQ multiplex PCR. The sample has fewer than 400,000 clones; 70% to 90% are singletons.

J is TRBJ2-1 and V is TRBV10-3, with TRBD2 matching 7 bases. This specimen was peripheral blood, taken in a trial of Ad26.COV2.S vaccine versus placebo. This sequence was found in a person aged 18-65 years who received the Ad26.COV2.S COVID-19 vaccine or a placebo. CDR3 region: CAIKAGAVDEQFF. The CDR3 bases are TGTGCCATCAAGGCGGGAGCGGTTGATGAGCAGTTCTTC.